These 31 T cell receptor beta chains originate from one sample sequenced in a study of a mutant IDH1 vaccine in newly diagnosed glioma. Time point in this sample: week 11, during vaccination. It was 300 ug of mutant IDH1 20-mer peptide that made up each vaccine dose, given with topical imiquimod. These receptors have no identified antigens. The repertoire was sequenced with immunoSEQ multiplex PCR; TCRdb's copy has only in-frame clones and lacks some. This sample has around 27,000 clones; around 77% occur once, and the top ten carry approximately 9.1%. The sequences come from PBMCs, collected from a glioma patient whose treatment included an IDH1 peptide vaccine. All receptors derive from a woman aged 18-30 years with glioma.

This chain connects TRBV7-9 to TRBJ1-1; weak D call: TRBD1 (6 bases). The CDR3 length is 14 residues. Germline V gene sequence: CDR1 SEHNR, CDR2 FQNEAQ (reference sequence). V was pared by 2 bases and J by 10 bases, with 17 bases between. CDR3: CASSLPGVGGGAFF. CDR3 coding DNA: TGTGCCAGCAGCTTACCAGGGGTCGGAGGGGGAGCTTTCTTT.

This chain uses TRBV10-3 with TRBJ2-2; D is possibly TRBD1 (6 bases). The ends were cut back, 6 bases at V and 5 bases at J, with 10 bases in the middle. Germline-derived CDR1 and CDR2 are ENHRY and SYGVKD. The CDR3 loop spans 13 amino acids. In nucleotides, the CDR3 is TGTGCCATCAGGGACAGCGCTACCGGGGAGCTGTTTTTT. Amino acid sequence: CAIRDSATGELFF.

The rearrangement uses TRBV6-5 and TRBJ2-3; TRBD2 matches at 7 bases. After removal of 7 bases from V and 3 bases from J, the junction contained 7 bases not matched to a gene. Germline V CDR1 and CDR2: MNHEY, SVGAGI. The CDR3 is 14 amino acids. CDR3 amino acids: CASTWTSGTDTQYF. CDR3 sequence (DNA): TGTGCCAGCACCTGGACTAGTGGGACAGATACGCAGTATTTT.

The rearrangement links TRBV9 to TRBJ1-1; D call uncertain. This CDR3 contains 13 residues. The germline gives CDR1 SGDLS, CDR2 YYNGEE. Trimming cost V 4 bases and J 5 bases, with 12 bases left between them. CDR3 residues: CASSTRAGTEAFF. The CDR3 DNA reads TGTGCCAGCAGCACAAGGGCCGGGACTGAAGCTTTCTTT. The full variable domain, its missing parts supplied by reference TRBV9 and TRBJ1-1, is DSGVTQTPKHLITATGQRVTLRCSPRSGDLSVYWYQQSLDQGLQFLIQYYNGEERAKGNILERFSAQQFPDLHSELNLSSLELGDSALYFCASSTRAGTEAFFGQGTRLTVV.

The CDR3 sequence is CASSRAGQGVYGYTF. The CDR3 DNA follows: TGTGCCAGCAGCAGAGCGGGACAGGGGGTTTATGGCTACACCTTC. The rearrangement links TRBV7-2 to TRBJ1-2, with 11 bases aligning to TRBD1. CDR1 and CDR2 (germline): SGHTA, FQGNSA. V gave up 5 bases and J gave up 5 bases; unmatched junction bases: 7. The CDR3 contains 15 residues.

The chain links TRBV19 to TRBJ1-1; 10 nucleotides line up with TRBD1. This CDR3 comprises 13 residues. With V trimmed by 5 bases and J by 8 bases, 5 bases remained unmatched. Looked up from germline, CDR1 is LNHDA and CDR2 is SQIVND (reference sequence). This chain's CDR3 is CASSVDRGPEAFF. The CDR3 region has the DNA TGTGCCAGTAGTGTTGACAGGGGGCCGGAAGCTTTCTTT.

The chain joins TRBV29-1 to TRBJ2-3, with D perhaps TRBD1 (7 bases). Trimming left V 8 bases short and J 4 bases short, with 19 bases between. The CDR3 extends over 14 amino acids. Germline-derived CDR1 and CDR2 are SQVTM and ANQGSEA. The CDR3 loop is CSLEGGPGADTQYF. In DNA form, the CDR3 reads TGCAGCCTAGAAGGGGGCCCGGGGGCAGATACGCAGTATTTT.

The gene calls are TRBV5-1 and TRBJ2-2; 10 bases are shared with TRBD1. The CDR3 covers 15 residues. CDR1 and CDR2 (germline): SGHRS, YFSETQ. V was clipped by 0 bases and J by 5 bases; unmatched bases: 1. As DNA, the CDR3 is TGCGCCAGCAGCTTGGGACAGGGGGCTACCGGGGAGCTGTTTTTT. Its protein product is CASSLGQGATGELFF.

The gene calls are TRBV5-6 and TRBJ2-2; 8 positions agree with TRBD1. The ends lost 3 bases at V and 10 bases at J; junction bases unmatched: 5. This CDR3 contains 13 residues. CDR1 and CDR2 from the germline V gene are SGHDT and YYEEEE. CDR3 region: CASSSAGGAELFF. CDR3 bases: TGTGCCAGCAGCTCTGCAGGGGGCGCGGAGCTGTTTTTT.

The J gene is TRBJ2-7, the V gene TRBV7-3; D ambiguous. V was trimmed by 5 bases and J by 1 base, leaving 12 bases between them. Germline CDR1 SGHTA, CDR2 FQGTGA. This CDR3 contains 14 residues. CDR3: CASSRTAGSYEQYF. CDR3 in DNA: TGTGCCAGCAGCCGCACGGCAGGTTCCTACGAGCAGTACTTC.

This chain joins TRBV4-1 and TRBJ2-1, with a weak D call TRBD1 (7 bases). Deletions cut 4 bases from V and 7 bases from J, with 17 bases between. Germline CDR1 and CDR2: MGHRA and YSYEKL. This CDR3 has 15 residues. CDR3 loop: CASSLQGGTGNEQFF. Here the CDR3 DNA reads TGCGCCAGCAGCCTCCAGGGGGGTACGGGGAATGAGCAGTTCTTC.

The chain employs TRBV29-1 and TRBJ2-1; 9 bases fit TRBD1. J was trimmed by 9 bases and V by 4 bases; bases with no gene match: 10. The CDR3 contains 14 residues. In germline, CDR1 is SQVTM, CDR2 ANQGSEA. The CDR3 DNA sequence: TGCAGCGTTGCGAGGACAGGGGACTTTAGTGAGCAGTTCTTC. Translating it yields CSVARTGDFSEQFF.

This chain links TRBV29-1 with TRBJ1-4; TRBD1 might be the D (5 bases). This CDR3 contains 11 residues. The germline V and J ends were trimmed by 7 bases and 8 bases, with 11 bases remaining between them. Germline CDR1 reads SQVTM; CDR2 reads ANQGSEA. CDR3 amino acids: CSAQGYEKLFF. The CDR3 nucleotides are TGCAGCGCCCAGGGTTACGAAAAACTGTTTTTT.

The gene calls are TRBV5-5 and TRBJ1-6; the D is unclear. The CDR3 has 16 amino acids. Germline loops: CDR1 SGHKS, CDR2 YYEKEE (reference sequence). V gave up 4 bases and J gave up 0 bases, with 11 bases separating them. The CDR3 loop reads CASSTLQFSYNSPLHF. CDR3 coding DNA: TGTGCCAGCAGCACCTTACAGTTCTCCTATAATTCACCCCTCCACTTT.

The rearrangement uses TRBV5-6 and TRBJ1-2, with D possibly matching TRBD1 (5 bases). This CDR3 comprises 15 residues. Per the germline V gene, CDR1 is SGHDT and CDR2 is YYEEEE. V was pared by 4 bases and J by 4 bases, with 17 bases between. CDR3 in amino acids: CASSAGLKQPYGYTF. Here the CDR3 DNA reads TGTGCCAGCAGCGCGGGACTCAAACAACCCTATGGCTACACCTTC.

In DNA, the CDR3 is TGTGCCAGCAGCGTCGAGCCTGCGAGGGAGCAGTTCTTC. Its protein product is CASSVEPAREQFF. The chain employs TRBV9 and TRBJ2-1; D gene ambiguous. V dropped 2 bases and J dropped 10 bases, with 13 bases sitting between them. Germline assignment: CDR1 SGDLS and CDR2 YYNGEE. There are 13 residues in the CDR3. The variable domain in full, completed from reference TRBV9 and TRBJ2-1, reads DSGVTQTPKHLITATGQRVTLRCSPRSGDLSVYWYQQSLDQGLQFLIQYYNGEERAKGNILERFSAQQFPDLHSELNLSSLELGDSALYFCASSVEPAREQFFGPGTRLTVL.

The CDR3 DNA sequence: TGTGCCATCAGTGACAGGTTACCCTACGAGCAGTACTTC. Protein: CAISDRLPYEQYF. The chain has TRBV10-3 and TRBJ2-7; D not resolved. Germline loops: CDR1 ENHRY, CDR2 SYGVKD. The CDR3 is 13 residues long. The germline V and J ends were trimmed by 3 bases and 2 bases, with 8 bases remaining between them.

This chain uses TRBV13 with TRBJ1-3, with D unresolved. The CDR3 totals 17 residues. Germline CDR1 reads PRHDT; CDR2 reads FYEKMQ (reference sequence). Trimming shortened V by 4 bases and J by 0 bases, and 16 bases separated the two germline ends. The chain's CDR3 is CASSSPGQAFSGNTIYF. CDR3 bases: TGTGCCAGCAGCTCACCAGGCCAGGCGTTCTCTGGAAACACCATATATTTT.

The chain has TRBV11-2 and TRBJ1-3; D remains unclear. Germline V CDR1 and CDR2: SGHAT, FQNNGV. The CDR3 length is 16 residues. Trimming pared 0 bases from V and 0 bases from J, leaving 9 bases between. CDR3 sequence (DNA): TGTGCCAGCAGCTTAGAAGTGTCCTACTCTGGAAACACCATATATTTT. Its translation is CASSLEVSYSGNTIYF. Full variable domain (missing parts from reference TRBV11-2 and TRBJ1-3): EAGVAQSPRYKIIEKRQSVAFWCNPISGHATLYWYQQILGQGPKLLIQFQNNGVVDDSQLPKDRFSAERLKGVDSTLKIQPAKLEDSAVYLCASSLEVSYSGNTIYFGEGSWLTVV.

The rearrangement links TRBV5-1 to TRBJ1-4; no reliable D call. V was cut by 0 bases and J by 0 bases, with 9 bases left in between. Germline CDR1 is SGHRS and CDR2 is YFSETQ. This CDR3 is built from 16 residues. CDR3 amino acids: CASSLGGHATNEKLFF. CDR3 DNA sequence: TGCGCCAGCAGCTTGGGTGGCCATGCAACTAATGAAAAACTGTTTTTT.

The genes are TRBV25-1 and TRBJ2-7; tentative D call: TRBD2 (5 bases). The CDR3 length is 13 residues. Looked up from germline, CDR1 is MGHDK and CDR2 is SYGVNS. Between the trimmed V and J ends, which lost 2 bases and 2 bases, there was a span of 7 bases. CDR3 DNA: TGTGCCAGCAGTGAACTACTAGCCTACGAGCAGTACTTC. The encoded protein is CASSELLAYEQYF.

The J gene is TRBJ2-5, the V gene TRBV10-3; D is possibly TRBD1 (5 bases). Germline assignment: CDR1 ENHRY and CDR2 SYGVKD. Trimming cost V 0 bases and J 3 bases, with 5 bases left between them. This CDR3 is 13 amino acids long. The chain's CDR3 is CAISESGEETQYF. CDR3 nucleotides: TGTGCCATCAGTGAGTCAGGGGAAGAGACCCAGTACTTC.

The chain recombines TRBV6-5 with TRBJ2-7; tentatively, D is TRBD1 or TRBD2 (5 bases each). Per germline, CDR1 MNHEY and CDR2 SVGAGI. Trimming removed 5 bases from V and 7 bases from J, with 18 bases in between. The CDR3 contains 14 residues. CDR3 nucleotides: TGTGCCAGCAGTACCCGGGACGGACGTTTGGAGCAGTACTTC. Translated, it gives CASSTRDGRLEQYF.

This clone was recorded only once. The CDR3 loop reads CATSRESRRQGARGRGNTIYF. The CDR3 DNA is TGTGCCACCAGCAGAGAATCTAGAAGACAGGGGGCGCGGGGCCGCGGAAACACCATATATTTT. The chain employs TRBV15 and TRBJ1-3, with 10 bases identical to TRBD1. The V gene's germline CDR1 is LNHNV and CDR2 YYDKDF (reference sequence). The CDR3 is 21 amino acids. The V segment lost 0 bases and the J segment 4 bases; nucleotides outside the gene matches: 18.

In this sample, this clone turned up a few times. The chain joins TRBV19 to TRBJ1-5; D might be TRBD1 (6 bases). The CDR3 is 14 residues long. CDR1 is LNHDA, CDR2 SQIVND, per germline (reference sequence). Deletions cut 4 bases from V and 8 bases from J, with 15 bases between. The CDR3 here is CASSTTTGQEPQHF. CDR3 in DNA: TGTGCCAGTAGTACAACTACAGGGCAAGAGCCCCAGCATTTT. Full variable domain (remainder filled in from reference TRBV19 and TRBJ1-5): DGGITQSPKYLFRKEGQNVTLSCEQNLNHDAMYWYRQDPGQGLRLIYYSQIVNDFQKGDIAEGYSVSREKKESFPLTVTSAQKNPTAFYLCASSTTTGQEPQHFGDGTRLSIL.

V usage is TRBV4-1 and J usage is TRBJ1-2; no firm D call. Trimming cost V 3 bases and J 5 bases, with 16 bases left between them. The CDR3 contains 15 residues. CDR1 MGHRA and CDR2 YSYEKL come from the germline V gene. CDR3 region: CASSQYTREAYGYTF. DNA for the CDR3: TGCGCCAGCAGCCAGTACACACGGGAGGCATATGGCTACACCTTC.

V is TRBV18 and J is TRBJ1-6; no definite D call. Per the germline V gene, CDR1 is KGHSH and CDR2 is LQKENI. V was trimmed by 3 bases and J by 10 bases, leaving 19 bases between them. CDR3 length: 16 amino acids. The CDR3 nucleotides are TGTGCCAGCTCACCGAGACCCCCGAAGGGCGGATCACCCCTCCACTTT. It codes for CASSPRPPKGGSPLHF.

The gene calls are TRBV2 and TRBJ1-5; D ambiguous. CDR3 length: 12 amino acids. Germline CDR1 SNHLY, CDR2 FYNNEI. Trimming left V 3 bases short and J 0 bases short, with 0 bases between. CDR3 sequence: CASSDSNQPQHF. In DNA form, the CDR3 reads TGTGCCAGCAGTGATAGCAATCAGCCCCAGCATTTT.

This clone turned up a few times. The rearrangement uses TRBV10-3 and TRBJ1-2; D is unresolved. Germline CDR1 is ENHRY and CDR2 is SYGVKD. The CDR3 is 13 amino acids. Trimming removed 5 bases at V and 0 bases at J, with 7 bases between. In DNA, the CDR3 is TGTGCCATCAGTCGTGGCTCTAACTATGGCTACACCTTC. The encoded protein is CAISRGSNYGYTF.

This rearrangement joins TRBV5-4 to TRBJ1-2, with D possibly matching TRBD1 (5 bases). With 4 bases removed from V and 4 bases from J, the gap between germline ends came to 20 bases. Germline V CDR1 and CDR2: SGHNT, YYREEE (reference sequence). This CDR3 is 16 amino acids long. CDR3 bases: TGTGCCAGCAGCCCGAATTCAATCCTGGGGGGCTATGGCTACACCTTC. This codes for CASSPNSILGGYGYTF.

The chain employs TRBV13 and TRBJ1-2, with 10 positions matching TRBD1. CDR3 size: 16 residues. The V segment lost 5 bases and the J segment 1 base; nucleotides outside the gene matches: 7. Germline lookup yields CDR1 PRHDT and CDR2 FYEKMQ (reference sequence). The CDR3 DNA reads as TGTGCCAGCAGCATCAGACAGGGGGCCGTTAACTATGGCTACACCTTC. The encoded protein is CASSIRQGAVNYGYTF.